The source of this T cell receptor beta chain is a study of post-analysis software for immune sequencing data. Notes on the study in general: Several TRBV segments were more frequent in patients than controls; TRBV5-6, TRBV5-1 and TRBV20-1 belonged to this group.

As to this clonotype: The antigen remains unidentified.

Trimming removed 6 bases from V and 5 bases from J; junction bases left unmatched: 15. This CDR3 contains 18 residues. Carried by the TCR beta cDNA libraries were unique molecular identifiers. Some 500,000 cDNA molecules were obtained per 1 to 10 million input T cells. In TCRdb, the PCR reads were re-called with MiXCR into one record per CDR3 protein. Of 820,000 or so distinct CDR3 sequences in the sample, roughly 50% were seen once. This chain connects TRBV12-3 or TRBV12-4 to TRBJ2-1, with 11 bases that match TRBD2. The source is a girl between 5 and 17 years old with multiple sclerosis. The sequencing input was blood. CDR3 residues: CASSPWRASGGTNNEQFF. As DNA, the CDR3 is TGTGCCAGCAGCCCTTGGAGGGCTAGCGGGGGGACCAACAATGAGCAGTTCTTC.